This T cell receptor (beta chain) stems from a study of T cells in Graves' hyperthyroidism and ophthalmopathy. Study results and caveats: The blood repertoire included most of the expanded thyroid clonotypes above 0.001.

Amplification targeted TCR beta CDR3 regions from RNA transcripts. First-round RT-PCR of the TCR CDR3 relied on the HTBI primer set. A single record per CDR3 protein comes from TCRdb applying MiXCR to the multiplex PCR reads. The profile covers about 260,000 distinct CDR3 sequences, with approximately 23% appearing a single time and over 55% taken by the ten largest. This clonotype was observed a few times. Its specificity is not known. The CDR3 extends over 19 amino acids. V was pared by 7 bases and J by 3 bases, with 31 bases between. Per germline, CDR1 MNHEY and CDR2 SMNVEV (reference sequence). Sequencing was carried out using blood. The source is a man aged 30 to 39 with Graves' ophthalmopathy. V usage is TRBV27 and J usage is TRBJ2-7, with TRBD1 as a possible D gene (5 bases). CDR3 loop: CASIGQGDSPVPSGYEQYF. The CDR3 nucleotides are TGTGCCAGCATCGGGCAGGGCGATTCCCCCGTACCCTCTGGCTACGAGCAGTACTTC.